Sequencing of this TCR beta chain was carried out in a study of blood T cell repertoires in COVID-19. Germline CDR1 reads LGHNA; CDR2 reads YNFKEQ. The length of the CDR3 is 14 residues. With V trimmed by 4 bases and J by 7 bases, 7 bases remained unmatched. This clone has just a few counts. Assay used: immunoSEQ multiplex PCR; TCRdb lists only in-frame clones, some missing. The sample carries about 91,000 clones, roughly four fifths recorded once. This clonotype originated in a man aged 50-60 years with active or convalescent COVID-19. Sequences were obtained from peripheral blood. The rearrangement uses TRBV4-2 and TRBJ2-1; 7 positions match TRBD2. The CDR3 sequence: CASSPLRGENEQFF. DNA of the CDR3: TGTGCCAGCAGCCCCCTCCGGGGGGAAAATGAGCAGTTCTTC.